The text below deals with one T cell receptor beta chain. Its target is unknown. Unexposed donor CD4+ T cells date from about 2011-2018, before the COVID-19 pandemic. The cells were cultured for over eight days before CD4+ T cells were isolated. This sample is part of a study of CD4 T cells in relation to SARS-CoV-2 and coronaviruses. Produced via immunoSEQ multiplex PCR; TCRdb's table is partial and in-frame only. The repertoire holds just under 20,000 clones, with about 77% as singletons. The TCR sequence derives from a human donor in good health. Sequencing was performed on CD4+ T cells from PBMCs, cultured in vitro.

The CDR3 loop is CASAANRDSQFF. CDR3 coding DNA: TGTGCCAGCGCCGCGAACCGGGACTCCCAGTTCTTC. This chain uses TRBV6-5 with TRBJ2-1; D possibly corresponds to TRBD2 (6 bases). CDR3 size: 12 residues. The V end was cut by 8 bases, the J end by 13 bases, with 18 bases between. CDR1 and CDR2 from the germline V gene are MNHEY and SVGAGI.